Listed below are T cell receptor beta chains from one sample, sequenced in a study of PD-1 blockade in classical Hodgkin lymphoma. Repertoires were generated with immunoSEQ multiplex PCR, while TCRdb's copy carries only in-frame clones and drops some. The table lists under 20,000 clones, less than 85% of them singletons. The sequencing used peripheral blood mononuclear cells (PBMCs), collected at baseline. Every receptor here comes from a human donor with classical Hodgkin lymphoma. The conserved cysteine and the conserved F or W are not part of the CDR3 here. Each record gives: J gene, V gene, clone size, CDR3 protein. The size of a clone is reported for some rows only, either as once, few or many, or as a class for expanded clones.

TRBJ2-5,TRBV10-3,.,AISPTDRDETQY
TRBJ2-2,TRBV7-3,.,ASSLGNTGELF
TRBJ2-3,TRBV7-6,.,ASSSRLAGTINTDTQY
TRBJ2-2,TRBV30,.,AWRTLNTGELF
TRBJ1-1,TRBV5-5,.,ASSPTRKTTEAF
TRBJ1-6,TRBV7-2,.,ASSLTGPNSPLH
TRBJ2-5,TRBV19,.,ASSRWPHRETQY
TRBJ1-2,TRBV6-9,.,ASGWGPGGYT
TRBJ2-7,TRBV19,once,ASGHRYEQY
TRBJ2-7,TRBV27,.,ASSLSGTGSYEQY
TRBJ1-5,TRBV28,few,ASSFRWGSNQPQH
TRBJ1-5,TRBV19,.,ASSGPYQPQH
TRBJ1-1,TRBV10-3,.,AISDPGYGGTEAF
TRBJ1-1,TRBV27,.,ASSPNSVRGGTEAF
TRBJ1-1,TRBV7-9,.,ASSFRQIGAF